This is a list of T cell receptor beta chains from one sample in a study of tumor and adjacent non-tumor tissue in lung cancer. TCRdb reprocessed the multiplex PCR reads via MiXCR and lists one record per CDR3 protein. The repertoire consists of some 80,000 distinct CDR3 sequences, with 70% to 90% occurring once and the leading ten covering 40% to 65%. Sequenced input: distant non-tumor lung tissue. These receptors were collected from a man between 60 and 70 years old with non-small cell lung cancer. CDR3s include the opening cysteine and the closing phenylalanine or tryptophan. D genes are given only for firm matches. Size tells how often a clone was seen (once, few, many) or the class of an expanded clone, and some rows leave it out.

J	D	V	size	DNA	CDR3
TRBJ2-7	TRBD2	TRBV20-1	.	TGCAGTACTAGACGTGGGACTACCTACGAGCACTACTTC	CSTRRGTTYEHYF
TRBJ1-1	.	TRBV5-6	.	TGTGCCAGCAGCTTGTTTGACGGCAGTGAAGCTTTCTTT	CASSLFDGSEAFF
TRBJ2-1	.	TRBV11-2	.	TGTGCCAGCTGCTTAGATTCAGGGTCGGTATATGAGCAGTTCTTC	CASCLDSGSVYEQFF
TRBJ2-5	TRBD1	TRBV29-1	.	TGCAACAAACAGGGGGCCGTTGGGGAGACCCAGTACTTC	CNKQGAVGETQYF
TRBJ2-7	.	TRBV11-2	once	TGTGCCAGCAGCCTAATCACCAAGGCCCTCAAAAGCTACGAGCAGTACTTC	CASSLITKALKSYEQYF
TRBJ2-7	.	TRBV29-1	.	TGCAGCGTTACCCAGACAGGACAATACGAGCAGTACTTC	CSVTQTGQYEQYF
TRBJ1-1	TRBD1	TRBV12-3/TRBV12-4	.	TGTGCCAACAGGGACGGGAGACAGGGGCGAATCGAAGCTTTCTTT	CANRDGRQGRIEAFF
TRBJ2-3	TRBD2	TRBV5-4	many	TGTGCCAGCAGCGCGGGACTAGCGGGAGCAGATACGCAGTATTTT	CASSAGLAGADTQYF
TRBJ2-7	.	TRBV4-3	.	TGCACCAGCAGCCAAGATGGCAATCGTCTCAACGAGCAGTACTTC	CTSSQDGNRLNEQYF
TRBJ1-2	.	TRBV12-3/TRBV12-4	.	TGTGCCAGCAGTTTAGGCAGGTCAGCGGTTGGTTACACCTTC	CASSLGRSAVGYTF
TRBJ1-4	.	TRBV5-1	.	TGCGCCAGCAGCTTGGGCACGGATGAAAAACTATTTTTT	CASSLGTDEKLFF
TRBJ2-3	.	TRBV11-2	.	TGTGCCAGCACCTCGAGGGCGGGGCCAAGCACAGATACGCAGTATTTT	CASTSRAGPSTDTQYF
TRBJ1-1	.	TRBV11-2	.	TGTGCCAGCAGCTTAGTCGGGGGGGCCACTGAGGCTTCCTTT	CASSLVGGATEASF
TRBJ1-2	TRBD1	TRBV6-2/TRBV6-3	many	TGTGCCAGCAGTGACCCCGGGACAGGGGACCGGGGCTACACCTTC	CASSDPGTGDRGYTF
TRBJ2-5	.	TRBV20-1	many	TGCAGTGCTAGAGATTCCTGGCGGACCCAGTACTTC	CSARDSWRTQYF
TRBJ1-5	.	TRBV20-1	.	TGCAGTACTAGAGATCAAAGGGCTAATCAGTCCCAGCATTTT	CSTRDQRANQSQHF
TRBJ1-6	.	TRBV11-2	.	TGTGCCAACAGCTTAAGAGGGGACAATAACTCACCCCTCCACTTT	CANSLRGDNNSPLHF
TRBJ2-7	.	TRBV24-1	.	TGTGCCCCCAGTGGCCCCCCGGACTTCTACGAGCAGTACTTC	CAPSGPPDFYEQYF
TRBJ1-5	.	TRBV28	.	TGTGCCAGCAGTTTCCGGGTAAATCAGCCCCAGCATTTT	CASSFRVNQPQHF
TRBJ1-2	.	TRBV12-3/TRBV12-4	.	TGTGCCAGGAGTTTATTAGGGGGGTTTGGCTACACCTTC	CARSLLGGFGYTF
TRBJ2-6	.	TRBV11-2	.	TGTGCCGGCAGCTTAGTTCCAAAGTACAGGCCCTCTGGGACCAACGTCCTGACTTTC	CAGSLVPKYRPSGTNVLTF
TRBJ2-3	TRBD2	TRBV4-2	.	TGTGCCAGCAGCCAAGTAGGACTAGCGGGGAGCACAGATACGCAGTATTTT	CASSQVGLAGSTDTQYF